The entry that follows covers one TCR beta chain sequence. These data come from a study of blood T cell repertoires in COVID-19. Study-wide context: Sites in the United States, Italy and Spain provided acute and convalescent COVID-19 samples. The cDNA or gDNA used as material had been derived from T cells, B-cell-depleted T cells, or PBMCs.

Per the original methods: Amplifying reference gene primers gave estimates of nucleated cell counts. TCRdb keeps only in-frame clones here, not all; method: immunoSEQ multiplex PCR. V and J calls and clone size are those listed in that table; D and trimming were worked out from the DNA. Of around 67,000 clones in the sample, more than 75% were seen once. This CDR3 is 13 amino acids long. The V segment lost 5 bases and the J segment 7 bases; nucleotides outside the gene matches: 6. The chain links TRBV12-3 or TRBV12-4 to TRBJ1-2; 8 nucleotides agree with TRBD1. Material: peripheral blood. The clonotype originates from a man aged 50 to 60 with active COVID-19. In DNA, the CDR3 is TGTGCCAGCAGTCTAACAGGGGGGAGTGGCTACACCTTC. Residues: CASSLTGGSGYTF.